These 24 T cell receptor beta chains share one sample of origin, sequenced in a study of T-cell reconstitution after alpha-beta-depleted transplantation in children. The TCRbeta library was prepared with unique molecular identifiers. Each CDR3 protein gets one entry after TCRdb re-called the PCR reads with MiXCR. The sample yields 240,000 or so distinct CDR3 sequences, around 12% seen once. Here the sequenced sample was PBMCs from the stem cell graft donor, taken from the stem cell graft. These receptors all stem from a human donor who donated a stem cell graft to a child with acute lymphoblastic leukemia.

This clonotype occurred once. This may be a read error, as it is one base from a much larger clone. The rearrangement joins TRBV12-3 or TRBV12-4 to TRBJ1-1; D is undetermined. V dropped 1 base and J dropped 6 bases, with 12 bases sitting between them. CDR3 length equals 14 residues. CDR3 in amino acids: CASSLGRLGAEAFF. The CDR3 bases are TGTGCCAGCAGTTTAGGGAGACTTGGCGCTGAAGCTTTCTTT.

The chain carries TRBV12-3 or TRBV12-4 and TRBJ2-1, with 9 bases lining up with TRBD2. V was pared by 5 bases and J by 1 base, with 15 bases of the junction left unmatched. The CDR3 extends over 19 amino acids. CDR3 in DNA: TGTGCCAGCAGTCCAGGGAGGGGGGTGAGCGGGGGGTCCTACAATGAGCAGTTCTTC. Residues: CASSPGRGVSGGSYNEQFF.

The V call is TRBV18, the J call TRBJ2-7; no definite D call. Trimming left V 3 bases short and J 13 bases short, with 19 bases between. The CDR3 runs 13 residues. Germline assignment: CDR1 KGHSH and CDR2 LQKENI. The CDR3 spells CASSPPGEGPYYF. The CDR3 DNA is TGTGCCAGCTCACCTCCTGGGGAAGGGCCGTACTACTTC.

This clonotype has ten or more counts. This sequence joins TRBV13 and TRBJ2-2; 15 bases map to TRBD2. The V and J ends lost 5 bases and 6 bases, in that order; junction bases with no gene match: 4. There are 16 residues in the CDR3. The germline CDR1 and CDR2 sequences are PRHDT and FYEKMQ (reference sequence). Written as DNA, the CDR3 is TGTGCCAGCAGCGGGACTAGCGGGAGGTCGGCCGGGGAGCTGTTTTTT. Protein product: CASSGTSGRSAGELFF.

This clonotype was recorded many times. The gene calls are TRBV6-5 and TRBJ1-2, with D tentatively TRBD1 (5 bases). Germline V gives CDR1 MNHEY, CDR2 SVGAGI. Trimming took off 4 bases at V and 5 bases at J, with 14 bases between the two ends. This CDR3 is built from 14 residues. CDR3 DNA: TGTGCCAGCAGTTCCCTGCAGGGAAGATATGGCTACACCTTC. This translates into CASSSLQGRYGYTF.

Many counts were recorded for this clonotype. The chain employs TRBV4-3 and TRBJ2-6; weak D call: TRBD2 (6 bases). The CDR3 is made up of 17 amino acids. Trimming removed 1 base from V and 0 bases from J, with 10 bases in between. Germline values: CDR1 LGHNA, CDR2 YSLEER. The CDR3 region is CASSQGGGVSGANVLTF. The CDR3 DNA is TGCGCCAGCAGCCAAGGGGGAGGAGTCTCTGGGGCCAACGTCCTGACTTTC.

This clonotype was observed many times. This CDR3 reads CASSGYNEQFF. DNA of the CDR3: TGTGCCAGCAGCGGGTACAATGAGCAGTTCTTC. This sequence joins TRBV28 and TRBJ2-1; D call uncertain. This CDR3 has 11 residues. V was clipped by 6 bases and J by 4 bases, with 4 bases between them. Germline CDR1 MDHEN, CDR2 SYDVKM.

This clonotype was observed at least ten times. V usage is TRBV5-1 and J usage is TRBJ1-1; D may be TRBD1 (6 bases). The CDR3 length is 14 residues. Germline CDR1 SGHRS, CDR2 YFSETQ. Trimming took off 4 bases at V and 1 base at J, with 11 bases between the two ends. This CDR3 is CASSPDRANTEAFF. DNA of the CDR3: TGCGCCAGCAGCCCGGACAGAGCGAACACTGAAGCTTTCTTT.

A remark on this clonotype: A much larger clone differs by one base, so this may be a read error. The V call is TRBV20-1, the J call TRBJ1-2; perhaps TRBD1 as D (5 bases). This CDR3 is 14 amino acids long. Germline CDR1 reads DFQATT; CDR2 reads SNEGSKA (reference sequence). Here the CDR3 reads CSAIPVGLVGGDTF. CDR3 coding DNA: TGCAGTGCTATCCCTGTGGGACTTGTAGGTGGCGACACCTTC.

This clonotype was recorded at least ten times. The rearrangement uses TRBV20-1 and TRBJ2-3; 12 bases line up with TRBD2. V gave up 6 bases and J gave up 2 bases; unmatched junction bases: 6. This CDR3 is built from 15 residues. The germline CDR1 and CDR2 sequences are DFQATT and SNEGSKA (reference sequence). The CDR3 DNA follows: TGCAGTGCCCCAGGACTAGCGGGGACCACAGATACGCAGTATTTT. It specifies CSAPGLAGTTDTQYF.

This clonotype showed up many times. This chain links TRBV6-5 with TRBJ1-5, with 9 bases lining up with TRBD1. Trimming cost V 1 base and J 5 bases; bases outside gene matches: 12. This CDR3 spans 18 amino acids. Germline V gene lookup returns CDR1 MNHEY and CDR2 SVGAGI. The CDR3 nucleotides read TGTGCCAGCAGTTACTTCACTCCGGGACAGGGTGACGATCAGCCCCAGCATTTT. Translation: CASSYFTPGQGDDQPQHF.

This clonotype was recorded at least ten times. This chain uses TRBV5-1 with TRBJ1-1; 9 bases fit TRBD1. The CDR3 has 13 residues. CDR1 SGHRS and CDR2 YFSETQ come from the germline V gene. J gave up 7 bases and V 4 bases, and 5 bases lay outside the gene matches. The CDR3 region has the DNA TGCGCCAGCAGCGTGGACAGGGGAGGTGAAGCTTTCTTT. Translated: CASSVDRGGEAFF.

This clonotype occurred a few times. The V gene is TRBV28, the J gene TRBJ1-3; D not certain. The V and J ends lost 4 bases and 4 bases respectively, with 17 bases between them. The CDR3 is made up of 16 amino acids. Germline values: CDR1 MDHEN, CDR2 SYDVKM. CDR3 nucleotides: TGTGCCAGCAGTTACCCCTCGACGTTGGCCGGAAACACCATATATTTT. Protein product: CASSYPSTLAGNTIYF.

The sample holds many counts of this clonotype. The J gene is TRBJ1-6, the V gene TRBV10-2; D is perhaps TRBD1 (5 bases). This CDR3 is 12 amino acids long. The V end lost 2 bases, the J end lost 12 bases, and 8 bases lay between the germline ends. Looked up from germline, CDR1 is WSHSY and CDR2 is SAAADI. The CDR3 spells CASSERGVPLHF. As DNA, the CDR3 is TGCGCCAGCAGTGAGAGAGGGGTACCCCTCCACTTT.

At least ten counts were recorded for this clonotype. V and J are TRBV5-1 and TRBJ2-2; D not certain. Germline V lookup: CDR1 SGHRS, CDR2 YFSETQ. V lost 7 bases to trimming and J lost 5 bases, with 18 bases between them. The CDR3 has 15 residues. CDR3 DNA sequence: TGCGCCAGCGGATCCCGTTTGGGTCGGACCGGGGAGCTGTTTTTT. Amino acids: CASGSRLGRTGELFF.

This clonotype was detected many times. CDR3 sequence reads: CSVVLRPEQFF. CDR3 sequence (DNA): TGCAGCGTTGTTTTACGCCCTGAGCAGTTCTTC. The genes are TRBV29-1 and TRBJ2-1; D uncertain. The CDR3 is 11 residues long. The germline CDR1 and CDR2 sequences are SQVTM and ANQGSEA. Trimming stripped 4 bases from V and 9 bases from J, with 10 bases between.

CDR3 nucleotides: TGTGCCAGCAGCCATATTAGCGGGAACTACGAGCAGTACTTC. Amino acids: CASSHISGNYEQYF. V is TRBV7-9 and J is TRBJ2-7; 8 bases align to TRBD2. Trimming at V came to 5 bases and at J to 3 bases, leaving 6 bases not matched to a gene. The CDR3 contains 14 residues. CDR1 SEHNR and CDR2 FQNEAQ come from the germline V gene (reference sequence).

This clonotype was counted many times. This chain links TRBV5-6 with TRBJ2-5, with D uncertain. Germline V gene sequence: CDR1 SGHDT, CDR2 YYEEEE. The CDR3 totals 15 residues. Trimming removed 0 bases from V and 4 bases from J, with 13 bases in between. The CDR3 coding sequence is TGTGCCAGCAGCTTGGTTCCAACGCCGGGAGAGACCCAGTACTTC. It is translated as CASSLVPTPGETQYF. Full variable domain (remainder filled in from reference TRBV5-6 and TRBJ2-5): DAGVTQSPTHLIKTRGQQVTLRCSPKSGHDTVSWYQQALGQGPQFIFQYYEEEERQRGNFPDRFSGHQFPNYSSELNVNALLLGDSALYLCASSLVPTPGETQYFGPGTRLLVL.

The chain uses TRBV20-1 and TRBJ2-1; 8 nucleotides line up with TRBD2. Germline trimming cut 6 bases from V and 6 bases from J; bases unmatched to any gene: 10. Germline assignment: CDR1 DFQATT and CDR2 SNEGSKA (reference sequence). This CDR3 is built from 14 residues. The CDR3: CSATGTRVANEQFF. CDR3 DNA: TGCAGTGCAACCGGGACTAGAGTTGCCAATGAGCAGTTCTTC.

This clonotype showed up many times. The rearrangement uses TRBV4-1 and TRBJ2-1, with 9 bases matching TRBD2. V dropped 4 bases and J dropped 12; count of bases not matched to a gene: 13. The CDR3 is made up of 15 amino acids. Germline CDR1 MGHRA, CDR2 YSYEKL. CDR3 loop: CASSPGAGGVMWQFF. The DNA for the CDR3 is TGCGCCAGCAGCCCCGGGGCGGGAGGGGTTATGTGGCAGTTCTTC.

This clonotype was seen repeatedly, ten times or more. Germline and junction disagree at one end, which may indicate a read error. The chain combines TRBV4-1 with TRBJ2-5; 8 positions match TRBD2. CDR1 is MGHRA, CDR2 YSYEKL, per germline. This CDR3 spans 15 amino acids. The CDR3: CASSKDGTSQETQYF. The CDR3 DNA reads TGCGCCAGCAGCAAAGATGGGACTAGTCAAGAGACCCAGTACTTC.

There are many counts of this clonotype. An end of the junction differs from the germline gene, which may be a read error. CDR3 in amino acids: CASSLSTGLNEQYF. The CDR3 DNA sequence: TGTGCTAGCAGCTTATCGACAGGGCTAAACGAGCAGTACTTC. The genes are TRBV7-7 and TRBJ2-7; 7 bases map to TRBD1. Germline CDR1 SSHAT, CDR2 FNYEAQ (reference sequence). The CDR3 runs to 14 residues.

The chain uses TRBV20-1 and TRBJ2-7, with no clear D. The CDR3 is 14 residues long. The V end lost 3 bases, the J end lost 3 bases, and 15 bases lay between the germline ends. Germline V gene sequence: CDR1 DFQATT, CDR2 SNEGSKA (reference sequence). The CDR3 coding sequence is TGCAGTGCTAGGATCCAAGGGAACCGCTACGAGCAGTACTTC. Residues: CSARIQGNRYEQYF.

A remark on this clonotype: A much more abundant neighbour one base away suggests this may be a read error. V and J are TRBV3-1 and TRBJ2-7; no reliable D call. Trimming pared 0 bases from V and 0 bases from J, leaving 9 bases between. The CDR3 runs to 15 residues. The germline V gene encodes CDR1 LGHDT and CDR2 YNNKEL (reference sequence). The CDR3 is CASSQDRDISYEQYF. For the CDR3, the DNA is TGTGCCAGCAGCCAAGATCGCGACATCTCCTACGAGCAGTACTTC.